Below, 17 T cell receptor beta chains from the same sample are listed, as sequenced in a study of CD8 T cells in Susac syndrome. RNA, at about 0.5 to 1 ug, was reverse transcribed with random hexamers. TCRdb reprocessed the immunoSEQ multiplex PCR reads via MiXCR and lists one record per CDR3 protein. The sample consists of 250,000 to 300,000 distinct CDR3 sequences, 80% to 90% of them appearing once. Specimen: CD8+ T cells from PBMCs. These receptor sequences come from a human donor with multiple sclerosis.

In its sample, this clonotype was seen once. The CDR3 loop is CASSPTSTGNEKLFF. CDR3 bases: TGTGCCAGCAGCCCTACCTCGACAGGGAACGAAAAACTGTTTTTT. This sequence joins TRBV7-9 and TRBJ1-4, with 7 bases matching TRBD1. Germline assignment: CDR1 SEHNR and CDR2 FQNEAQ (reference sequence). After removal of 5 bases from V and 8 bases from J, the junction contained 11 bases not matched to a gene. The CDR3 sequence is 15 residues long.

The rearrangement uses TRBV4-1 and TRBJ2-1; 10 bases map to TRBD2. V gave up 10 bases and J gave up 8 bases; unmatched junction bases: 14. The CDR3 sequence is 15 residues long. Germline CDR1 reads MGHRA; CDR2 reads YSYEKL. CDR3 DNA: TGCGCCACCGAAGCGAGATTAGGACTAGCGGATGAGCAGTTCTTC. It yields the protein CATEARLGLADEQFF.

V and J are TRBV19 and TRBJ2-3, with 10 bases that match TRBD1. The trim removed 5 bases at V and 4 bases at J, leaving 6 bases unmatched. Germline values: CDR1 LNHDA, CDR2 SQIVND (reference sequence). The CDR3 has 15 amino acids. The CDR3 loop is CASSAGQGFADTQYF. DNA for the CDR3: TGTGCCAGTAGTGCGGGACAGGGGTTCGCAGATACGCAGTATTTT.

The chain couples TRBV4-1 to TRBJ1-2, with D unresolved. The V gene lost 5 bases and the J gene lost 5 bases, with 12 bases spanning the gap. The CDR3 extends over 13 amino acids. Germline V lookup: CDR1 MGHRA, CDR2 YSYEKL. CDR3 in amino acids: CASSGQVPYGYTF. Here the CDR3 DNA reads TGCGCCAGCAGCGGGCAGGTCCCTTATGGCTACACCTTC.

The chain has TRBV20-1 and TRBJ2-7; D possibly corresponds to TRBD2 (6 bases). CDR3 length equals 13 residues. V gave up 3 bases and J gave up 3 bases, with 12 bases separating them. CDR1 and CDR2 from the germline V gene are DFQATT and SNEGSKA (reference sequence). The CDR3 DNA follows: TGCAGTGCTAGTGGAGGGAGAGACTACGAGCAGTACTTC. The encoded protein is CSASGGRDYEQYF.

V usage is TRBV5-8 and J usage is TRBJ1-5; a weak D match, TRBD1 (5 bases). In germline, CDR1 is SGHTS, CDR2 YDEGEE. The CDR3 covers 12 residues. The V end was cut by 5 bases, the J end by 7 bases, with 10 bases between. CDR3 amino acids: CASRYYRQPQHF. In DNA, the CDR3 is TGTGCCAGCAGATACTACAGGCAGCCCCAGCATTTT. Looking up the rest from reference TRBV5-8 and TRBJ1-5 gives the full variable domain: EAGVTQSPTHLIKTRGQQATLRCSPISGHTSVYWYQQALGLGLQFLLWYDEGEERNRGNFPPRFSGRQFPNYSSELNVNALELEDSALYLCASRYYRQPQHFGDGTRLSIL.

This clonotype is a singleton in its sample. The chain joins TRBV3-1 to TRBJ1-2, with D possibly matching TRBD1 (5 bases). This CDR3 comprises 16 residues. The V gene lost 5 bases and the J gene lost 2 bases, with 18 bases spanning the gap. Germline-derived CDR1 and CDR2 are LGHDT and YNNKEL (reference sequence). In DNA form, the CDR3 reads TGTGCCAGCAGCTTCGGGACGACTCTGTCAAACTATGGCTACACCTTC. It codes for CASSFGTTLSNYGYTF.

The rearrangement uses TRBV29-1 and TRBJ2-7; 8 bases line up with TRBD2. Germline trimming cut 6 bases from V and 3 bases from J; bases unmatched to any gene: 10. Germline lookup yields CDR1 SQVTM and CDR2 ANQGSEA. The CDR3 runs 14 residues. CDR3 bases: TGCAGCGTCACCGGGACTAGTAATCTCTACGAGCAGTACTTC. As protein: CSVTGTSNLYEQYF.

V usage is TRBV7-2 and J usage is TRBJ2-3, with 12 bases lining up with TRBD2. Germline CDR1 is SGHTA and CDR2 is FQGNSA. This CDR3 comprises 16 residues. V lost 4 bases to trimming and J lost 4 bases; unmatched junction nucleotides: 6. The CDR3 nucleotides read TGTGCCAGCAGCTCCCTAGCGGGAGGGGAGGCAGATACGCAGTATTTT. Translating it yields CASSSLAGGEADTQYF.

The chain is built from TRBV5-6 and TRBJ1-4; no reliable D call. The V and J ends lost 4 bases and 5 bases respectively, with 9 bases between them. CDR3 size: 13 residues. The V gene's germline CDR1 is SGHDT and CDR2 YYEEEE. CDR3 sequence (DNA): TGTGCCAGCAGCCCTACGGGAAATGAAAAACTGTTTTTT. Its protein product is CASSPTGNEKLFF.

V and J are TRBV7-3 and TRBJ2-5; D may be TRBD2 (7 bases). The germline V and J ends were trimmed by 5 bases and 5 bases, with 18 bases remaining between them. Germline V lookup: CDR1 SGHTA, CDR2 FQGTGA. The CDR3 extends over 15 amino acids. In nucleotides, the CDR3 is TGTGCCAGCAGCCACCGACGGGGGGCTAGGGAGACCCAGTACTTC. Translation gives CASSHRRGARETQYF.

The chain has TRBV28 and TRBJ2-1, with 12 bases aligning to TRBD2. CDR1 and CDR2 from the germline V gene are MDHEN and SYDVKM. This CDR3 has 16 residues. The V segment lost 5 bases and the J segment 5 bases; nucleotides outside the gene matches: 7. CDR3 in amino acids: CASSLPTSGSHNEQFF. The DNA of the CDR3 is TGTGCCAGCAGTCTCCCGACTAGCGGGAGTCACAATGAGCAGTTCTTC.

V gene TRBV10-3 combines with J gene TRBJ2-7; D perhaps matches TRBD2 (6 bases). Germline V gene data show CDR1 as ENHRY and CDR2 as SYGVKD. The CDR3 spans 14 residues. The V end was cut by 6 bases, the J end by 5 bases, with 17 bases between. The CDR3, as DNA: TGTGCCATCAGCGGACCCTGGTCGGGGGACGAGCAGTACTTC. It yields the protein CAISGPWSGDEQYF.

The chain employs TRBV9 and TRBJ2-1; D possibly matches TRBD1 or TRBD2 (5 bases each). The germline V gene has CDR1 SGDLS and CDR2 YYNGEE. V shed 0 bases and J shed 5 bases, with 12 bases lying between them. The CDR3 has 15 amino acids. CDR3 residues: CASSVASGTNNEQFF. CDR3 nucleotide sequence: TGTGCCAGCAGCGTAGCTTCGGGGACCAACAATGAGCAGTTCTTC.

This clonotype has only a few counts. The chain combines TRBV11-2 with TRBJ2-1, with 10 bases matching TRBD1. The CDR3 length is 19 residues. Germline-derived CDR1 and CDR2 are SGHAT and FQNNGV. V was clipped by 5 bases and J by 0 bases; unmatched bases: 13. CDR3 region: CASSTRDRGRPSSYNEQFF. The CDR3 DNA is TGTGCCAGCAGCACCCGGGACAGGGGCCGACCGTCCTCCTACAATGAGCAGTTCTTC. The whole variable domain, filled in from reference TRBV11-2 and TRBJ2-1, reads EAGVAQSPRYKIIEKRQSVAFWCNPISGHATLYWYQQILGQGPKLLIQFQNNGVVDDSQLPKDRFSAERLKGVDSTLKIQPAKLEDSAVYLCASSTRDRGRPSSYNEQFFGPGTRLTVL.

V and J are TRBV5-5 and TRBJ1-1; D is unclear. The CDR3 has 13 amino acids. V lost 5 bases and J lost 5, with 13 bases in between. CDR1 and CDR2 from the germline V gene are SGHKS and YYEKEE (reference sequence). The CDR3 loop is CASRLEGYTEAFF. DNA of the CDR3: TGTGCCAGCAGACTGGAGGGTTATACTGAAGCTTTCTTT.

The chain uses TRBV12-3 or TRBV12-4 and TRBJ2-7; 14 bases line up with TRBD2. V shed 5 bases, J shed 3 bases, and the junction held 9 bases outside the gene matches. The CDR3 extends over 17 amino acids. The CDR3 here is CASSVTSGRAFNYEQYF. CDR3 sequence (DNA): TGTGCCAGCAGTGTGACTAGCGGGAGGGCCTTCAACTACGAGCAGTACTTC.